The present T cell receptor beta chain was sequenced within a study of PD-1 blockade in mismatch repair-deficient tumors. Time point described: approximately ten-day in vitro stimulation with candidate mutation-associated neoantigen peptide 1. Cells were stimulated roughly 10 days with each of about 7 ELISpot-reactive neoantigens. A no-peptide control culture served as baseline for clone fold changes. A word on this clone: Its antigen remains unidentified.

Germline values: CDR1 SGDLS, CDR2 YYNGEE. The V end was cut by 4 bases, the J end by 1 base, with 12 bases between. This CDR3 is 14 amino acids long. Only in-frame clones appear in the TCRdb table, and some are missing; sequencing was by immunoSEQ multiplex PCR. The sample shows several thousand clones, roughly 87% of them seen only once. This sequence joins TRBV9 and TRBJ2-7; D is unclear. Specimen: cells cultured in vitro, collected from a patient treated with pembrolizumab. This TCR came from an adult with mismatch repair-deficient cancer. As DNA, the CDR3 is TGTGCCAGCAGCCCCTCGACAAGATCCTACGAGCAGTACTTC. Translating gives CASSPSTRSYEQYF.